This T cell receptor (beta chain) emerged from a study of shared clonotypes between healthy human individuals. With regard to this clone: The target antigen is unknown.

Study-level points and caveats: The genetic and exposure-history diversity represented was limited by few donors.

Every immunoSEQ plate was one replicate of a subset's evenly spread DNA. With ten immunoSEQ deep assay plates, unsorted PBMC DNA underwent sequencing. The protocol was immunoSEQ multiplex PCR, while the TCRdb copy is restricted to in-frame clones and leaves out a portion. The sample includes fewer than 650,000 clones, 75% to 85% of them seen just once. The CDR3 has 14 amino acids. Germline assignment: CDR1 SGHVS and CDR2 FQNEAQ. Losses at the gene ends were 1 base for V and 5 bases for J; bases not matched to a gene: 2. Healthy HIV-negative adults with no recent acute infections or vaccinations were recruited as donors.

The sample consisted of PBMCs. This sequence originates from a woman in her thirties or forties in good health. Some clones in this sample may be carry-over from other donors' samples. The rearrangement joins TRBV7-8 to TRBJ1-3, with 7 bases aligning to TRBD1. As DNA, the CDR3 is TGTGCCAGCAGCTTAGAGGGACAGAGAAACACCATATATTTT. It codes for CASSLEGQRNTIYF.